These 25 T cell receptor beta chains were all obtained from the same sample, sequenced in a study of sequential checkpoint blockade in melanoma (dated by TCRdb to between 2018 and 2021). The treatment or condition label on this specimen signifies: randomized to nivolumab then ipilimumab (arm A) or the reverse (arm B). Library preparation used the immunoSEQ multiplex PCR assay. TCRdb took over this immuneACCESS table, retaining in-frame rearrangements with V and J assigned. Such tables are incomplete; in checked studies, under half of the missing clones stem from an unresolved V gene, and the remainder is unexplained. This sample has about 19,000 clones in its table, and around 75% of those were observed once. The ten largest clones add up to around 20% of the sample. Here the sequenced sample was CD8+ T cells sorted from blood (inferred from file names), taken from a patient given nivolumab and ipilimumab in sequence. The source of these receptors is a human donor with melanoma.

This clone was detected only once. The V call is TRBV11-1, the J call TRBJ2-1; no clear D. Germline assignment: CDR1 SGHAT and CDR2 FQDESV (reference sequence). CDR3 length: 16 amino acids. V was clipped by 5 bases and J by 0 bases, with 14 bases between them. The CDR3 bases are TGTGCCAGCAGCCCACTTCATAGCAGCTCCTACAATGAGCAGTTCTTC. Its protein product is CASSPLHSSSYNEQFF.

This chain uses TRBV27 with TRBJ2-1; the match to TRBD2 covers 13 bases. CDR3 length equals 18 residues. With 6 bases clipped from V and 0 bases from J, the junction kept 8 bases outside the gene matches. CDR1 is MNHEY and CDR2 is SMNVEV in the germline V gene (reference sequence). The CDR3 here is CASSPGLAGFGSYNEQFF. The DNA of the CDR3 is TGTGCCAGCAGCCCGGGACTAGCGGGGTTCGGCTCCTACAATGAGCAGTTCTTC.

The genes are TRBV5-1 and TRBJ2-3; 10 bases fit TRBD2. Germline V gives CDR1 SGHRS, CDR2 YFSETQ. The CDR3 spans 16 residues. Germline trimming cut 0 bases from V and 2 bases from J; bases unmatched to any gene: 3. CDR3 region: CASSLAGLADTDTQYF. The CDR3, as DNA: TGCGCCAGCAGCTTGGCCGGACTAGCGGACACAGATACGCAGTATTTT.

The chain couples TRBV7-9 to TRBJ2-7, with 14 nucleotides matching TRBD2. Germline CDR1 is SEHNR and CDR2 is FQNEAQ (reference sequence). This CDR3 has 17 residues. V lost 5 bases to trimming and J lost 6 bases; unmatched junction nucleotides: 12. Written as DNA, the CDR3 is TGTGCCAGCAGCCCACTCTCGGGACTAGCGGGAGTAAGCGAGCAGTACTTC. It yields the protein CASSPLSGLAGVSEQYF. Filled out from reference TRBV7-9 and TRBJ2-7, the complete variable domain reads DTGVSQNPRHKITKRGQNVTFRCDPISEHNRLYWYRQTLGQGPEFLTYFQNEAQLEKSRLLSDRFSAERPKGSFSTLEIQRTEQGDSAMYLCASSPLSGLAGVSEQYFGPGTRLTVT.

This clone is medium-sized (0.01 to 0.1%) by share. DNA of the CDR3: TGTGCCAGTAGCCTCGGACAGGGGGGTGAGCAGTTCTTC. It encodes CASSLGQGGEQFF. The chain links TRBV19 to TRBJ2-1, with TRBD1 identical over 10 bases. This CDR3 has 13 amino acids. V was clipped by 6 bases and J by 9 bases; unmatched bases: 5. CDR1 is LNHDA and CDR2 is SQIVND in the germline V gene (reference sequence).

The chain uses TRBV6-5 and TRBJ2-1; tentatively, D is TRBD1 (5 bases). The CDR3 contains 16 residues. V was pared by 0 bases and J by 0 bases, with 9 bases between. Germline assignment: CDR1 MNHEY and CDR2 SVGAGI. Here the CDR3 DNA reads TGTGCCAGCAGTTACTCGGCAGACAGCTCCTACAATGAGCAGTTCTTC. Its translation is CASSYSADSSYNEQFF.

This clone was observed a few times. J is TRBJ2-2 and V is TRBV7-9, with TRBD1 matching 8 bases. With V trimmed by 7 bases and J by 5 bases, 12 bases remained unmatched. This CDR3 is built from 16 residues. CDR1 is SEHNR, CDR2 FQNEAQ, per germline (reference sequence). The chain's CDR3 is CASNYRQGNRTGELFF. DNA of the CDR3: TGTGCCAGCAACTATAGACAGGGGAATAGAACCGGGGAGCTGTTTTTT.

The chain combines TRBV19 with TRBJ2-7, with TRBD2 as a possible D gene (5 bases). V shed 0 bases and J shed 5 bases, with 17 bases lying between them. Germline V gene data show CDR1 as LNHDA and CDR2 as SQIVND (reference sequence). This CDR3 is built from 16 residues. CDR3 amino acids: CASSIDPWIGADEQYF. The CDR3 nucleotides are TGTGCCAGTAGTATAGATCCCTGGATCGGAGCGGACGAGCAGTACTTC. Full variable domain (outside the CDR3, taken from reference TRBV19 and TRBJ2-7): DGGITQSPKYLFRKEGQNVTLSCEQNLNHDAMYWYRQDPGQGLRLIYYSQIVNDFQKGDIAEGYSVSREKKESFPLTVTSAQKNPTAFYLCASSIDPWIGADEQYFGPGTRLTVT.

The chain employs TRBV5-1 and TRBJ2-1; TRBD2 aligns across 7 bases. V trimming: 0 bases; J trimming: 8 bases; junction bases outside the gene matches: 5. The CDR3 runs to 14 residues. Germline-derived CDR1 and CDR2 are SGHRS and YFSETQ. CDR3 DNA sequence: TGCGCCAGCAGCTTGGCCCCGGCGGGGGATGAGCAGTTCTTC. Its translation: CASSLAPAGDEQFF.

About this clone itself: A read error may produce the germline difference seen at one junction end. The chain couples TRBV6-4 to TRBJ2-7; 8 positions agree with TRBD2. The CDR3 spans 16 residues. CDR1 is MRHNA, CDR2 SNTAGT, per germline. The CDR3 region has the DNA TGTGCCAGCAGTTACTCGAAACGGGAGGGAGCTAGGGAGCAGTACTTC. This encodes CASSYSKREGAREQYF.

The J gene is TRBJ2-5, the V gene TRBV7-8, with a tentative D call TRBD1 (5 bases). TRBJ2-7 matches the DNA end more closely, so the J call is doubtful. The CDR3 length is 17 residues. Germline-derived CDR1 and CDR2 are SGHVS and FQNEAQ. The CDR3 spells CASSLGGGAAGSYEQYF. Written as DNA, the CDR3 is TGTGCCAGCAGCTTAGGGGGTGGGGCCGCCGGCTCCTACGAGCAGTACTTC.

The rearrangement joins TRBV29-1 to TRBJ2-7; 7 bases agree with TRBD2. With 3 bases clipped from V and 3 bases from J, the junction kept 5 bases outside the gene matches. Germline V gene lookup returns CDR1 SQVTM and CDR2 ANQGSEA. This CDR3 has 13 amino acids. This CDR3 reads CSVEIGGYYEQYF. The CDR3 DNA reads TGCAGCGTTGAGATCGGGGGGTACTACGAGCAGTACTTC.

The CDR3 nucleotides read TGTGCCAGCAGTTTTCAGGGGGCGCGCTCTGGGGCCAACGTCCTGACTTTC. It codes for CASSFQGARSGANVLTF. The chain is built from TRBV27 and TRBJ2-6; 8 bases fit TRBD1. The CDR3 loop spans 17 amino acids. Germline V CDR1 and CDR2: MNHEY, SMNVEV (reference sequence). Trimming removed 3 bases from V and 0 bases from J; junction bases left unmatched: 4.

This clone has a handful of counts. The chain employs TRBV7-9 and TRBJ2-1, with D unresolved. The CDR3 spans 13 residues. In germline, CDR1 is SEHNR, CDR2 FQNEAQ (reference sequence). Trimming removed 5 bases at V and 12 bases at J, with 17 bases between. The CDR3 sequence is CASSPISSFGQFF. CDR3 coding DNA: TGTGCCAGCAGCCCTATCTCAAGTTTTGGGCAGTTCTTC.

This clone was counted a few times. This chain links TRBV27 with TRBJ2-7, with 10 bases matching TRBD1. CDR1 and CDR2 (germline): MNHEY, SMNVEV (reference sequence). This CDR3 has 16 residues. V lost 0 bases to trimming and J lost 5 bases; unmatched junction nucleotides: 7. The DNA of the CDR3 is TGTGCCAGCAGTTTATCCGGACAGGGGGATTTCAACGAGCAGTACTTC. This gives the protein CASSLSGQGDFNEQYF.

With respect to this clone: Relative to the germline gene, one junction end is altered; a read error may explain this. The CDR3 loop reads CASSIGLTHPNNEQLF. In nucleotides, the CDR3 is TGTGCCAGTAGTATAGGACTAACCCACCCAAACAATGAGCAGCTCTTC. This chain uses TRBV19 with TRBJ2-1, with a weak D call TRBD2 (5 bases). The germline V gene has CDR1 LNHDA and CDR2 SQIVND (reference sequence). CDR3 length: 16 amino acids.

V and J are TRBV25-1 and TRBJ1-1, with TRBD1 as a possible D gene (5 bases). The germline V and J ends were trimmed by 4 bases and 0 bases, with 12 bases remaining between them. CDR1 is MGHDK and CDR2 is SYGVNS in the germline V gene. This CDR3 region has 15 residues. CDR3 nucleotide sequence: TGTGCCAGCAGTGGACAGCTCTATATGAACACTGAAGCTTTCTTT. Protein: CASSGQLYMNTEAFF. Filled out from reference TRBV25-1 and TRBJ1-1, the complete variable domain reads EADIYQTPRYLVIGTGKKITLECSQTMGHDKMYWYQQDPGMELHLIHYSYGVNSTEKGDLSSESTVSRIRTEHFPLTLESARPSHTSQYLCASSGQLYMNTEAFFGQGTRLTVV.

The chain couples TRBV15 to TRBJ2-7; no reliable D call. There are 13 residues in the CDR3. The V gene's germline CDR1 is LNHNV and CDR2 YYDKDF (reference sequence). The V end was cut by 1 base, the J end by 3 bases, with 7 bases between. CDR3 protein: CATSRVISYEQYF. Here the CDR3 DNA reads TGTGCCACCAGCAGAGTCATTAGCTACGAGCAGTACTTC.

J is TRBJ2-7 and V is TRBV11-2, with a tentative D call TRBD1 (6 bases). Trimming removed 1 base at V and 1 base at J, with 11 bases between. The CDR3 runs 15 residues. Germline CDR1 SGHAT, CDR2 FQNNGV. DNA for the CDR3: TGTGCCAGCAGCTTAGTGGCAGGGGCGTCCTACGAGCAGTACTTC. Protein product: CASSLVAGASYEQYF.

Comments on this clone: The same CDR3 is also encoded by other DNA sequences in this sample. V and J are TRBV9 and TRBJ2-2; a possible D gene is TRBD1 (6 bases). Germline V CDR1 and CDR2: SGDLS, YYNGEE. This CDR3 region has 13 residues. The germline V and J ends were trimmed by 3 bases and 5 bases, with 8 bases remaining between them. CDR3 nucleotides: TGTGCCAGCAGCGAGACAGGTACCGGGGAGCTGTTTTTT. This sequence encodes CASSETGTGELFF.

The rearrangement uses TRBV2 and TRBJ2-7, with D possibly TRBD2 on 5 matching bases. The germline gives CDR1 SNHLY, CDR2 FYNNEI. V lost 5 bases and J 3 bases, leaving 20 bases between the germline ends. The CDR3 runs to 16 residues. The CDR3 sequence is CASSSTVGEAYYEQYF. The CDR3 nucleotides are TGTGCCAGCAGTTCGACTGTCGGGGAAGCTTACTACGAGCAGTACTTC.

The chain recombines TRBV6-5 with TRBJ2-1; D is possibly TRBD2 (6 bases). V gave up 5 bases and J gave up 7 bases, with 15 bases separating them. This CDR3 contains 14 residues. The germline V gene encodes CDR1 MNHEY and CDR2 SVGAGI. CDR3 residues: CASSSLAGGNEQFF. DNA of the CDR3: TGTGCCAGCAGTAGTCTAGCTGGAGGGAATGAGCAGTTCTTC.

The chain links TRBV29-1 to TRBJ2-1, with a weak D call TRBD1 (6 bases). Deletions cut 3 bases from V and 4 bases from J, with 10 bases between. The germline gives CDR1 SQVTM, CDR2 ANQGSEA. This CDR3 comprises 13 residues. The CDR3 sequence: CSVEGARYNEQFF. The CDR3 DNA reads TGCAGCGTTGAGGGGGCAAGGTACAATGAGCAGTTCTTC.

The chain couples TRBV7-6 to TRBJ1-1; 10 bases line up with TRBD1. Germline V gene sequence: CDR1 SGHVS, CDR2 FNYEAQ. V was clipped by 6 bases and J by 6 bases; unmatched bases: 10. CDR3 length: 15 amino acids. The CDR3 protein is CASRPGQGPRAEAFF. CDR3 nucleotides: TGTGCCAGCAGACCGGGACAGGGGCCGAGGGCTGAAGCTTTCTTT.

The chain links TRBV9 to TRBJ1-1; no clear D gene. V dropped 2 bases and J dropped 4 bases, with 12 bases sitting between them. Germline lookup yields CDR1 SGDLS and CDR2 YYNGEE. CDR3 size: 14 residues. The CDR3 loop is CASSVGNEVTEAFF. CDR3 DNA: TGTGCCAGCAGCGTGGGTAATGAGGTCACTGAAGCTTTCTTT.